These T cell receptor beta chains were read from a single sample in a study of beta chain features in type 1 diabetes. Only in-frame clones appear in the TCRdb table, and some are missing; sequencing was by immunoSEQ multiplex PCR. The table records more than 550,000 clones, roughly an eighth of them present only once. Sequencing used naive CD4+ T cells from blood. All receptors derive from a man aged 18 to 29 with type 1 diabetes. Each CDR3 is given with its conserved first and last residue. D genes are given only for firm matches. Clone size is given for some rows only: seen once, a few or many times, or a class if the clone is expanded.

V: TRBV2
D: NA
size: many
J: TRBJ2-1
CDR3: CASTRTDNEQFF
DNA: TGTGCCAGCACCCGGACGGACAATGAGCAGTTCTTC

V: TRBV2
D: NA
size: NA
J: TRBJ2-7
CDR3: CASSGWGRPDVYEQYF
DNA: TGTGCCAGCAGTGGATGGGGTAGGCCGGACGTCTACGAGCAGTACTTC

V: TRBV18
D: NA
size: NA
J: TRBJ1-5
CDR3: CASSPGTGGPQPQHF
DNA: TGTGCCAGCTCACCAGGGACCGGAGGCCCTCAGCCCCAGCATTTT

V: TRBV7-6
D: NA
size: NA
J: TRBJ2-2
CDR3: CASSPLMHTGELFF
DNA: TGTGCCAGCAGCCCTCTAATGCACACCGGGGAGCTGTTTTTT

V: TRBV30
D: TRBD1
size: NA
J: TRBJ1-2
CDR3: CAWSGTGGSDGYTF
DNA: TGTGCCTGGAGCGGTACAGGGGGCAGCGATGGCTACACCTTC

V: TRBV5-1
D: NA
size: NA
J: TRBJ2-3
CDR3: CASSLGGRTDTQYF
DNA: TGCGCCAGCAGCTTGGGCGGCCGCACAGATACGCAGTATTTT

V: TRBV29-1
D: TRBD1
size: few
J: TRBJ2-3
CDR3: CSVSRGLGDTQYF
DNA: TGCAGCGTATCTAGGGGGCTTGGGGATACGCAGTATTTT

V: TRBV12-5
D: TRBD2
size: NA
J: TRBJ2-5
CDR3: CASGQLAGDHQETQYF
DNA: TGTGCTAGTGGTCAACTAGCGGGAGACCACCAAGAGACCCAGTACTTC

V: TRBV7-9
D: NA
size: NA
J: TRBJ1-6
CDR3: CASSPPGSSYNSPLHF
DNA: TGTGCCAGCAGCCCTCCGGGGAGCTCCTATAATTCACCCCTCCACTTT

V: TRBV6-5
D: NA
size: few
J: TRBJ2-1
CDR3: CASSFPGLGFDEQFF
DNA: TGTGCCAGCAGTTTCCCGGGACTCGGTTTCGATGAGCAGTTCTTC

V: TRBV6-6
D: TRBD1
size: NA
J: TRBJ1-6
CDR3: CASRTGTADYNSPLHF
DNA: TGTGCCAGCAGAACCGGGACAGCAGATTATAATTCACCCCTCCACTTT

V: TRBV15
D: NA
size: NA
J: TRBJ2-5
CDR3: CATSRDRGQETQYF
DNA: TGTGCCACCAGCAGAGATAGGGGGCAAGAGACCCAGTACTTC

V: TRBV9
D: NA
size: NA
J: TRBJ2-7
CDR3: CASSVATLGGAYEQYF
DNA: TGTGCCAGCAGCGTAGCTACTCTGGGCGGAGCCTACGAGCAGTACTTC

V: TRBV6-1
D: NA
size: NA
J: TRBJ2-5
CDR3: CASSGSNRGGQETQYF
DNA: TGTGCCAGCAGTGGATCTAACAGGGGGGGACAAGAGACCCAGTACTTC

V: TRBV5-6
D: NA
size: NA
J: TRBJ1-1
CDR3: CASSRPQAYTEAFF
DNA: TGTGCCAGCAGCAGACCTCAGGCTTACACTGAAGCTTTCTTT

V: TRBV6-5
D: NA
size: few
J: TRBJ1-2
CDR3: CASSYSGLPRVSGYTF
DNA: TGTGCCAGCAGTTACTCTGGGCTTCCCAGGGTTTCTGGCTACACCTTC

V: TRBV4-3
D: NA
size: few
J: TRBJ2-4
CDR3: CASSQDQSLSDIQYF
DNA: TGCGCCAGCAGCCAAGATCAGTCCTTGTCGGACATTCAGTACTTC

V: TRBV9
D: TRBD2
size: NA
J: TRBJ2-2
CDR3: CASSPSASSGGGTGELFF
DNA: TGTGCCAGCAGCCCGAGCGCCTCTAGCGGGGGTGGGACCGGGGAGCTGTTTTTT

V: TRBV9
D: TRBD2
size: few
J: TRBJ2-4
CDR3: CASSVASGLAGRKVQYF
DNA: TGTGCCAGCAGCGTAGCTTCCGGACTAGCGGGAAGGAAGGTTCAGTACTTC

V: TRBV6-1
D: NA
size: NA
J: TRBJ2-7
CDR3: CASSLTGFGEQYF
DNA: TGTGCCAGCAGCCTAACAGGATTCGGCGAGCAGTACTTC

V: TRBV27
D: TRBD2
size: few
J: TRBJ2-5
CDR3: CASRRSGGAWETQYF
DNA: TGTGCCAGCAGGAGGAGCGGGGGGGCTTGGGAGACCCAGTACTTC

V: TRBV28
D: NA
size: NA
J: TRBJ2-7
CDR3: CASSSTVYEQYF
DNA: TGTGCCAGCAGCTCGACGGTCTACGAGCAGTACTTC

V: TRBV18
D: NA
size: NA
J: TRBJ2-3
CDR3: CASSPGIADTQYF
DNA: TGTGCCAGCTCACCAGGGATCGCAGATACGCAGTATTTT

V: TRBV7-2
D: NA
size: NA
J: TRBJ2-1
CDR3: CASSLAAEQFF
DNA: TGTGCCAGCAGCTTAGCGGCTGAGCAGTTCTTC

V: TRBV30
D: NA
size: NA
J: TRBJ1-6
CDR3: CAWSWADPYNSPLHF
DNA: TGTGCCTGGAGTTGGGCGGATCCTTATAATTCACCCCTCCACTTT

V: TRBV5-4
D: NA
size: NA
J: TRBJ2-5
CDR3: CASSLVNKEETQYF
DNA: TGTGCCAGCAGCTTAGTAAACAAAGAAGAGACCCAGTACTTC

V: TRBV4-3
D: TRBD1
size: NA
J: TRBJ2-3
CDR3: CASSQDLGQGGDTQYF
DNA: TGCGCCAGCAGCCAAGATCTAGGACAGGGAGGAGATACGCAGTATTTT

V: TRBV29-1
D: NA
size: few
J: TRBJ1-1
CDR3: CSVERLNTEAFF
DNA: TGCAGCGTTGAACGGTTGAACACTGAAGCTTTCTTT

V: TRBV10-3
D: NA
size: few
J: TRBJ1-5
CDR3: CAISGEGGSNQPQHF
DNA: TGTGCCATCAGCGGGGAAGGGGGAAGCAATCAGCCCCAGCATTTT

V: TRBV30
D: NA
size: few
J: TRBJ1-4
CDR3: CAWSFQPLEKLFF
DNA: TGTGCCTGGAGTTTCCAGCCTCTCGAAAAACTGTTTTTT

V: TRBV9
D: NA
size: NA
J: TRBJ2-2
CDR3: CASSYLGSSAGELFF
DNA: TGTGCCAGCAGCTACCTGGGGTCCTCAGCCGGGGAGCTGTTTTTT

V: TRBV29-1
D: TRBD1
size: NA
J: TRBJ1-4
CDR3: CSVELQGGSEKLFF
DNA: TGCAGCGTTGAACTACAGGGGGGCAGTGAAAAACTGTTTTTT

V: TRBV11-2
D: NA
size: few
J: TRBJ1-1
CDR3: CASSYPRTEAFF
DNA: TGTGCCAGCAGCTATCCACGGACTGAAGCTTTCTTT

V: TRBV30
D: NA
size: NA
J: TRBJ1-6
CDR3: CAWSEMGPTHSPLHF
DNA: TGTGCCTGGAGTGAGATGGGGCCAACTCATTCACCCCTCCACTTT

V: TRBV9
D: NA
size: NA
J: TRBJ2-1
CDR3: CASSVGRGNNEQFF
DNA: TGTGCCAGCAGCGTAGGCAGGGGAAACAATGAGCAGTTCTTC

V: TRBV7-9
D: NA
size: NA
J: TRBJ2-7
CDR3: CASSLDRREQYF
DNA: TGTGCCAGCAGCTTAGACAGGCGGGAGCAGTACTTC

V: TRBV4-2
D: TRBD2
size: few
J: TRBJ2-1
CDR3: CASSLNTAGGRNEQFF
DNA: TGTGCCAGCAGCCTAAACACGGCGGGAGGGAGGAATGAGCAGTTCTTC

V: TRBV30
D: NA
size: few
J: TRBJ1-1
CDR3: CAVKGFFGTEAFF
DNA: TGTGCCGTAAAGGGTTTTTTCGGCACTGAAGCTTTCTTT

V: TRBV5-1
D: TRBD2
size: few
J: TRBJ2-1
CDR3: CASVLTSGIPNEQFF
DNA: TGCGCCAGCGTCCTGACTAGCGGGATTCCTAATGAGCAGTTCTTC

V: TRBV18
D: TRBD2
size: few
J: TRBJ2-3
CDR3: CASSPSPSGRQTDTQYF
DNA: TGTGCCAGCTCACCCTCCCCTAGCGGGAGGCAGACAGATACGCAGTATTTT

V: TRBV5-1
D: NA
size: few
J: TRBJ2-7
CDR3: CASSLIAEEQYF
DNA: TGCGCCAGCAGCTTGATCGCGGAAGAGCAGTACTTC

V: TRBV29-1
D: NA
size: few
J: TRBJ2-5
CDR3: CSAYTGTETQYF
DNA: TGCAGCGCCTACACAGGGACTGAGACCCAGTACTTC

V: TRBV30
D: NA
size: few
J: TRBJ1-1
CDR3: CAWSVGQLSTF
DNA: TGTGCCTGGAGTGTCGGACAGCTATCGACATTT

V: TRBV9
D: NA
size: NA
J: TRBJ2-5
CDR3: CASSVGGVFQETQYF
DNA: TGTGCCAGCAGCGTAGGCGGGGTGTTCCAAGAGACCCAGTACTTC

V: TRBV14
D: TRBD2
size: few
J: TRBJ2-1
CDR3: CASSLSGRDYNEQFF
DNA: TGTGCCAGCAGCCTTAGCGGGAGGGACTACAATGAGCAGTTCTTC

V: TRBV28
D: TRBD1
size: NA
J: TRBJ2-3
CDR3: CASSYTGGASEDTQYF
DNA: TGTGCCAGCAGTTATACAGGGGGCGCATCGGAAGATACGCAGTATTTT

V: TRBV5-4
D: NA
size: NA
J: TRBJ2-1
CDR3: CASSLDGSSYNEQFF
DNA: TGTGCCAGCAGCCTCGACGGGAGCTCCTACAATGAGCAGTTCTTC

V: TRBV11-3
D: NA
size: NA
J: TRBJ2-2
CDR3: CASSLNHMNTGELFF
DNA: TGTGCCAGCAGCTTGAATCATATGAACACCGGGGAGCTGTTTTTT

V: TRBV30
D: NA
size: NA
J: TRBJ1-5
CDR3: CAWGRGQPQHF
DNA: TGTGCCTGGGGGAGAGGGCAGCCCCAGCATTTT

V: TRBV4-1
D: NA
size: few
J: TRBJ2-3
CDR3: CASSQDSFTDTQYF
DNA: TGCGCCAGCAGCCAAGACTCCTTCACGGATACGCAGTATTTT

V: TRBV2
D: NA
size: NA
J: TRBJ1-2
CDR3: CASLRDLDGYTF
DNA: TGTGCCAGCCTTCGGGACCTTGATGGCTACACCTTC

V: TRBV9
D: NA
size: few
J: TRBJ2-3
CDR3: CASSLTGSGTDTQYF
DNA: TGTGCCAGCAGCTTGACGGGATCCGGCACAGATACGCAGTATTTT

V: TRBV5-1
D: TRBD2
size: few
J: TRBJ2-1
CDR3: CASSSPGGGYNEQFF
DNA: TGCGCCAGCAGCTCCCCGGGGGGAGGGTACAATGAGCAGTTCTTC

V: TRBV25-1
D: NA
size: few
J: TRBJ2-3
CDR3: CASSGTWGTQYF
DNA: TGTGCCAGCAGTGGGACGTGGGGTACGCAGTATTTT

V: TRBV29-1
D: NA
size: NA
J: TRBJ2-3
CDR3: CSVSQGTDTQYF
DNA: TGCAGCGTCTCACAGGGCACGGATACGCAGTATTTT

V: TRBV4-3
D: NA
size: NA
J: TRBJ2-7
CDR3: CASSQGPGSGEQYF
DNA: TGCGCCAGCAGCCAAGGGCCGGGGTCGGGCGAGCAGTACTTC

V: TRBV30
D: NA
size: few
J: TRBJ1-2
CDR3: CACREDGYTF
DNA: TGTGCCTGTAGAGAAGATGGCTACACCTTC

V: TRBV10-3
D: NA
size: few
J: TRBJ2-5
CDR3: CAISESNQETQYF
DNA: TGTGCCATCAGTGAGTCAAACCAAGAGACCCAGTACTTC

V: TRBV19
D: NA
size: NA
J: TRBJ1-5
CDR3: CASTSWDSNQPQHF
DNA: TGTGCCAGTACCTCATGGGATAGCAATCAGCCCCAGCATTTT

V: TRBV30
D: NA
size: few
J: TRBJ1-1
CDR3: CAWSVGPMNTEAFF
DNA: TGTGCCTGGAGTGTAGGACCGATGAACACTGAAGCTTTCTTT